This passage covers 28 T cell receptor beta chains from one sample sequenced in a study of CD8+ T cells in alopecia areata. Once RNA had been extracted, it was reverse transcribed into cDNA to act as the sequencing template. The table came from immunoSEQ multiplex PCR; TCRdb's copy has only in-frame clones and leaves some out. Among 180,000 or so clones listed, 53% were seen once. Treatment indicated: oral pan-JAK inhibitor, 5-10 mg twice daily. Material: CD8+ T cells sorted from blood, obtained at week 24, from a patient treated with tofacitinib. These receptors were taken from a human donor with alopecia areata.

CDR3 bases: TGCGCCAGCAGCACGGGACAGGGGGCAGATACGCAGTATTTT. Residues: CASSTGQGADTQYF. The chain joins TRBV5-1 to TRBJ2-3; TRBD1 matches 11 bases. J lost 4 bases, V lost 4 bases, and 2 bases had no gene match. This CDR3 is built from 14 residues. CDR1 and CDR2 (germline): SGHRS, YFSETQ.

This clone was recorded a few times. The CDR3 region has the DNA TGTGCTAGTGGTTTGCGTTCCTACGAGCAGTACTTC. Amino acids: CASGLRSYEQYF. V and J are TRBV12-5 and TRBJ2-7; no definite D call. The CDR3 has 12 residues. From germline, CDR1 is LGHNT and CDR2 FRNRAP. V was trimmed by 2 bases and J by 1 base, leaving 3 bases between them.

The V gene is TRBV19, the J gene TRBJ2-2, with D possibly matching TRBD2 (5 bases). This CDR3 is built from 12 residues. V lost 8 bases to trimming and J lost 7 bases, with 11 bases between them. From germline, CDR1 is LNHDA and CDR2 SQIVND (reference sequence). CDR3 loop: CASGEGYGELFF. The CDR3 coding sequence is TGTGCCAGTGGTGAGGGATACGGGGAGCTGTTTTTT.

This clone was observed a few times. The genes are TRBV6-5 and TRBJ2-2; perhaps TRBD1 as D (5 bases). The CDR3 contains 16 residues. CDR1 MNHEY and CDR2 SVGAGI come from the germline V gene. V lost 2 bases and J lost 6, with 16 bases in between. As DNA, the CDR3 is TGTGCCAGCAGTTACGCCCAGGGAACTACGTCCGGGGAGCTGTTTTTT. It encodes CASSYAQGTTSGELFF.

This clone is a singleton in its sample. This chain uses TRBV7-2 with TRBJ1-1, with 7 bases lining up with TRBD1. The CDR3 has 17 residues. CDR1 and CDR2 (germline): SGHTA, FQGNSA. J was trimmed by 6 bases and V by 5 bases; bases with no gene match: 18. CDR3 loop: CASSKTGMRRGTAEAFF. CDR3 in DNA: TGTGCCAGCAGCAAGACAGGGATGAGACGGGGGACGGCTGAAGCTTTCTTT.

The chain couples TRBV9 to TRBJ2-2; 10 nucleotides agree with TRBD2. Trimming took 6 bases from V and 3 from J; bases not matched to a gene: 8. Per the germline V gene, CDR1 is SGDLS and CDR2 is YYNGEE. The CDR3 runs 16 residues. The CDR3: CASISGTSEYTGELFF. Here the CDR3 DNA reads TGTGCCAGCATATCCGGGACTAGCGAGTACACCGGGGAGCTGTTTTTT. The complete variable domain, with remaining parts taken from reference TRBV9 and TRBJ2-2, reads DSGVTQTPKHLITATGQRVTLRCSPRSGDLSVYWYQQSLDQGLQFLIQYYNGEERAKGNILERFSAQQFPDLHSELNLSSLELGDSALYFCASISGTSEYTGELFFGEGSRLTVL.

This clone was detected only once. The V call is TRBV2, the J call TRBJ2-1, with 8 nucleotides matching TRBD2. The V and J ends lost 7 bases and 1 base, in that order; junction bases with no gene match: 12. The CDR3 is 17 residues long. CDR1 SNHLY and CDR2 FYNNEI come from the germline V gene. CDR3 nucleotides: TGTGCCAGCATTAATAGGGATAGCGGGAAATCCTACAATGAGCAGTTCTTC. Its protein product is CASINRDSGKSYNEQFF. Full variable domain (remainder filled in from reference TRBV2 and TRBJ2-1): EPEVTQTPSHQVTQMGQEVILRCVPISNHLYFYWYRQILGQKVEFLVSFYNNEISEKSEIFDDQFSVERPDGSNFTLKIRSTKLEDSAMYFCASINRDSGKSYNEQFFGPGTRLTVL.

The CDR3: CASSYLNTEAFF. DNA for the CDR3: TGTGCCAGTAGTTACTTGAACACTGAAGCTTTCTTT. The rearrangement uses TRBV19 and TRBJ1-1; unclear D gene. The germline V gene encodes CDR1 LNHDA and CDR2 SQIVND (reference sequence). Trimming left V 5 bases short and J 0 bases short, with 4 bases between. This CDR3 has 12 residues.

The chain links TRBV6-5 to TRBJ1-1, with 8 bases aligning to TRBD1. The CDR3 covers 13 residues. V was pared by 5 bases and J by 5 bases, with 4 bases of the junction left unmatched. Germline assignment: CDR1 MNHEY and CDR2 SVGAGI. CDR3 sequence reads: CASSQGARTEAFF. CDR3 DNA: TGTGCCAGCAGTCAGGGGGCGAGAACTGAAGCTTTCTTT.

The chain links TRBV11-2 to TRBJ2-7; no firm D call. Germline loops: CDR1 SGHAT, CDR2 FQNNGV. Deletions cut 1 base from V and 6 bases from J, with 4 bases between. The CDR3 spans 11 residues. The CDR3: CASSLGPEQYF. The CDR3 DNA sequence: TGTGCCAGCAGCTTAGGGCCCGAGCAGTACTTC.

This clone was observed a handful of times. CDR3 loop: CSVAGTYNEQFF. CDR3 nucleotides: TGCAGCGTTGCAGGGACCTACAATGAGCAGTTCTTC. V usage is TRBV29-1 and J usage is TRBJ2-1, with a possible D match to TRBD1 (5 bases). The ends were cut back, 4 bases at V and 2 bases at J, with 6 bases in the middle. In germline, CDR1 is SQVTM, CDR2 ANQGSEA. CDR3 length equals 12 residues.

The gene calls are TRBV30 and TRBJ1-2; tentatively, D is TRBD1 (5 bases). The V end was cut by 4 bases, the J end by 5 bases, with 14 bases between. CDR1 GTSNPN and CDR2 SVGIG come from the germline V gene (reference sequence). The CDR3 runs to 13 residues. As DNA, the CDR3 is TGTGCCTGGACGGGACCGACAGAATATGGCTACACCTTC. Its protein is CAWTGPTEYGYTF.

The table lists this clone with a few counts. This chain joins TRBV5-1 and TRBJ2-3; 10 bases map to TRBD2. The CDR3 extends over 16 amino acids. V lost 5 bases and J lost 5; bases outside the gene matches: 11. CDR1 SGHRS and CDR2 YFSETQ come from the germline V gene. The CDR3 spells CASRYNSGGPQDTQYF. CDR3 DNA: TGCGCCAGCAGATATAATAGCGGGGGGCCTCAAGATACGCAGTATTTT. Complete variable domain (other parts from reference TRBV5-1 and TRBJ2-3): KAGVTQTPRYLIKTRGQQVTLSCSPISGHRSVSWYQQTPGQGLQFLFEYFSETQRNKGNFPGRFSGRQFSNSRSEMNVSTLELGDSALYLCASRYNSGGPQDTQYFGPGTRLTVL.

This sequence joins TRBV14 and TRBJ1-5; 9 bases match TRBD1. The CDR3 has 15 amino acids. Germline loops: CDR1 SGHDN, CDR2 FVKESK. Germline trimming cut 4 bases from V and 6 bases from J; bases unmatched to any gene: 7. CDR3 sequence: CASSLPGQGSQPQHF. DNA for the CDR3: TGTGCCAGCAGCCTCCCGGGACAGGGCAGTCAGCCCCAGCATTTT.

Turning to this clone: The sample contains more than one DNA sequence encoding this CDR3. The chain uses TRBV4-3 and TRBJ2-7; D gene ambiguous. The CDR3 extends over 14 amino acids. In germline, CDR1 is LGHNA, CDR2 YSLEER. V was cut by 0 bases and J by 3 bases, with 9 bases left in between. The chain's CDR3 is CASSQDRQGYEQYF. CDR3 nucleotide sequence: TGCGCCAGCAGCCAAGATCGACAAGGCTACGAGCAGTACTTC.

The chain recombines TRBV27 with TRBJ2-7; D is undetermined. The germline V gene encodes CDR1 MNHEY and CDR2 SMNVEV (reference sequence). This CDR3 has 11 residues. Trimming stripped 8 bases from V and 5 bases from J, with 10 bases between. CDR3 nucleotide sequence: TGTGCCAGCCAGACGAGGCACGAGCAGTACTTC. This gives the protein CASQTRHEQYF.

The genes are TRBV6-5 and TRBJ2-6; D is perhaps TRBD1 (6 bases). With 4 bases removed from V and 2 bases from J, the gap between germline ends came to 12 bases. The CDR3 is made up of 16 amino acids. Germline V gene sequence: CDR1 MNHEY, CDR2 SVGAGI. The CDR3 here is CASSSRQVAGANVLTF. CDR3 bases: TGTGCCAGCAGTTCGAGACAGGTGGCTGGGGCCAACGTCCTGACTTTC.

The CDR3 is CASNNDGGSVEQYF. The CDR3 DNA follows: TGTGCCAGCAACAACGACGGGGGGTCGGTCGAGCAGTACTTC. The chain recombines TRBV6-6 with TRBJ2-7, with TRBD2 identical over 7 bases. Germline lookup yields CDR1 MNHNY and CDR2 SVGAGI (reference sequence). This CDR3 contains 14 residues. The J segment lost 6 bases and the V segment lost 7 bases, leaving 12 bases of the junction unmatched.

The chain joins TRBV23-1 to TRBJ2-7, with D perhaps matching TRBD1 or TRBD2 (5 bases each). TRBV23-1 is filed as an ORF, its function uncertain. The CDR3 runs to 14 residues. V lost 3 bases to trimming and J lost 0 bases, with 9 bases between them. CDR3 coding DNA: TGCGCCAGCAGTCACACGGGGACCTCCTACGAGCAGTACTTC. Translation gives CASSHTGTSYEQYF.

This chain connects TRBV27 to TRBJ1-4, with D unresolved. This CDR3 region has 14 residues. The V end lost 2 bases, the J end lost 8 bases, and 12 bases lay between the germline ends. The germline CDR1 and CDR2 sequences are MNHEY and SMNVEV (reference sequence). CDR3 in amino acids: CASSLRRGGEKLFF. In DNA form, the CDR3 reads TGTGCCAGCAGTTTACGGCGGGGTGGCGAAAAACTGTTTTTT.

J is TRBJ2-7 and V is TRBV7-2; D unresolved. The CDR3 has 14 residues. The V and J ends lost 4 bases and 2 bases respectively, with 12 bases between them. The germline gives CDR1 SGHTA, CDR2 FQGNSA. The CDR3 loop reads CASSSNTYTYEQYF. The CDR3 DNA follows: TGTGCCAGCAGCTCGAACACGTATACCTACGAGCAGTACTTC.

This chain connects TRBV9 to TRBJ2-5; D possibly corresponds to TRBD2 (7 bases). The ends were cut back, 7 bases at V and 4 bases at J, with 20 bases in the middle. Germline V gene sequence: CDR1 SGDLS, CDR2 YYNGEE. This CDR3 spans 15 amino acids. CDR3 nucleotide sequence: TGTGCCAGCGGGGCGTCGGGGGGCGTGGGAGAGACCCAGTACTTC. Translating it yields CASGASGGVGETQYF. Looking up the rest from reference TRBV9 and TRBJ2-5 gives the full variable domain: DSGVTQTPKHLITATGQRVTLRCSPRSGDLSVYWYQQSLDQGLQFLIQYYNGEERAKGNILERFSAQQFPDLHSELNLSSLELGDSALYFCASGASGGVGETQYFGPGTRLLVL.

The genes are TRBV9 and TRBJ2-3; D is possibly TRBD1 (6 bases). CDR1 and CDR2 from the germline V gene are SGDLS and YYNGEE. V was shortened by 6 bases and J by 4 bases, with 18 bases between the two germline ends. This CDR3 comprises 15 residues. The CDR3 sequence: CASTYTGNRADTQYF. The CDR3 DNA reads as TGTGCCAGCACCTATACAGGGAATCGCGCAGATACGCAGTATTTT. Full variable domain (remainder filled in from reference TRBV9 and TRBJ2-3): DSGVTQTPKHLITATGQRVTLRCSPRSGDLSVYWYQQSLDQGLQFLIQYYNGEERAKGNILERFSAQQFPDLHSELNLSSLELGDSALYFCASTYTGNRADTQYFGPGTRLTVL.

V usage is TRBV15 and J usage is TRBJ1-2, with 9 bases identical to TRBD1. Germline CDR1 and CDR2: LNHNV and YYDKDF (reference sequence). J was trimmed by 8 bases and V by 4 bases; bases with no gene match: 8. This CDR3 comprises 14 residues. CDR3 sequence: CATSTPEGQGGYTF. CDR3 in DNA: TGTGCCACCAGCACCCCGGAGGGACAGGGAGGCTACACCTTC.

The V gene is TRBV7-9, the J gene TRBJ1-6; tentatively, D is TRBD1 (6 bases). The CDR3 totals 15 residues. Germline V gene lookup returns CDR1 SEHNR and CDR2 FQNEAQ (reference sequence). With 5 bases removed from V and 9 bases from J, the gap between germline ends came to 17 bases. The DNA of the CDR3 is TGTGCCAGCAGCCTCGGGGGGGGCTTAAGTTCACCCCTCCACTTT. Encoded protein: CASSLGGGLSSPLHF. The full variable domain, with the rest looked up from reference TRBV7-9 and TRBJ1-6, is DTGVSQNPRHKITKRGQNVTFRCDPISEHNRLYWYRQTLGQGPEFLTYFQNEAQLEKSRLLSDRFSAERPKGSFSTLEIQRTEQGDSAMYLCASSLGGGLSSPLHFGNGTRLTVT.

On this clone: Within the sample, other DNA sequences also encode this same CDR3. This chain joins TRBV30 and TRBJ1-1, with 11 bases lining up with TRBD1. Germline V gives CDR1 GTSNPN, CDR2 SVGIG (reference sequence). CDR3 length: 15 residues. Germline trimming cut 1 base from V and 5 bases from J; bases unmatched to any gene: 6. The CDR3 reads CAWSAGTGGNTEAFF. CDR3 bases: TGTGCCTGGAGTGCGGGGACAGGGGGAAATACTGAAGCTTTCTTT.

The chain combines TRBV19 with TRBJ1-5; maybe TRBD1 (6 bases). The germline V and J ends were trimmed by 5 bases and 6 bases, with 8 bases remaining between them. CDR3 length equals 12 residues. In germline, CDR1 is LNHDA, CDR2 SQIVND (reference sequence). The CDR3 is CASSGGAQPQHF. The CDR3 DNA is TGTGCCAGTAGTGGGGGGGCTCAGCCCCAGCATTTT. Drawing the rest from reference TRBV19 and TRBJ1-5, the complete variable domain is DGGITQSPKYLFRKEGQNVTLSCEQNLNHDAMYWYRQDPGQGLRLIYYSQIVNDFQKGDIAEGYSVSREKKESFPLTVTSAQKNPTAFYLCASSGGAQPQHFGDGTRLSIL.

The CDR3 nucleotides read TGCGCCAGCAGCCAAGAATCCGGTTACAAGCAGTACTTC. This encodes CASSQESGYKQYF. The gene calls are TRBV4-1 and TRBJ2-7; no firm D call. Germline assignment: CDR1 MGHRA and CDR2 YSYEKL. This CDR3 is built from 13 residues. Trimming pared 0 bases from V and 8 bases from J, leaving 11 bases between.